The 24 T cell receptor beta chains listed next were all sequenced from one sample in a study of cytomegalovirus exposure and HLA in healthy donors. The PCR employed 60 Vbeta primers together with 13 Jbeta primers. TCRdb keeps only in-frame clones here, not all; method: immunoSEQ multiplex PCR. The sample consists of roughly 80,000 clones, about 69% of them appearing once. The sample was PBMCs. These receptors originate from a woman aged 40 to 55 in good health and CMV-seropositive.

This chain links TRBV5-1 with TRBJ1-3; the D is unclear. Germline loops: CDR1 SGHRS, CDR2 YFSETQ. V was shortened by 2 bases and J by 3 bases, with 12 bases between the two germline ends. The CDR3 is made up of 15 amino acids. The CDR3, as DNA: TGCGCCAGCAGCTTCGGCTCGGGAGGTGGAAACACCATATATTTT. Its translation: CASSFGSGGGNTIYF.

The chain links TRBV6-5 to TRBJ1-5; weak D call: TRBD1 (6 bases). The CDR3 extends over 15 amino acids. Germline loops: CDR1 MNHEY, CDR2 SVGAGI. With 4 bases removed from V and 7 bases from J, the gap between germline ends came to 17 bases. CDR3 sequence: CASSWGRGPNQPQHF. The CDR3 coding sequence is TGTGCCAGCAGTTGGGGCAGGGGCCCTAACCAGCCCCAGCATTTT.

This clone was seen only a few times. The gene calls are TRBV6-5 and TRBJ2-1; TRBD1 matches at 10 bases. V lost 1 base to trimming and J lost 9 bases; unmatched junction nucleotides: 6. The CDR3 runs 15 residues. CDR1 is MNHEY, CDR2 SVGAGI, per germline. CDR3 bases: TGTGCCAGCAGTTACTGGACAGGGGGTTCCGTTGAGCAGTTCTTC. This gives the protein CASSYWTGGSVEQFF.

This clone was counted a few times. It is likely a read error: a sequence one base away is far more abundant. This sequence joins TRBV15 and TRBJ2-7; D perhaps matches TRBD2 (5 bases). The CDR3 runs 15 residues. Germline assignment: CDR1 LNHNV and CDR2 YYDKDF (reference sequence). V was clipped by 5 bases and J by 6 bases, with 20 bases between them. The CDR3 DNA reads as TGTGCCACCAGCGGACCGATAGGGAGTCCTGTCGAGCAGTACTTC. Its translation: CATSGPIGSPVEQYF.

This clone was observed a single time. At one end, the junction sequence differs from germline, possibly due to a read error. V and J are TRBV7-9 and TRBJ2-1; 7 bases align to TRBD2. CDR1 is SEHNR and CDR2 is FQNEAQ in the germline V gene (reference sequence). The CDR3 is made up of 15 amino acids. For the CDR3, the DNA is TGTGCCAGCAGCCTAGCTGGGGGGGCCTACAATGAGCAGTTCTTC. Amino acids: CASSLAGGAYNEQFF.

The CDR3 loop is CASSWDRQETQYF. Here the CDR3 DNA reads TGTGCCAGCAGCTGGGACAGGCAAGAGACCCAGTACTTC. The chain is built from TRBV7-8 and TRBJ2-5; 8 bases agree with TRBD1. The CDR3 loop spans 13 amino acids. V trimming: 4 bases; J trimming: 2 bases; junction bases outside the gene matches: 0. Germline lookup yields CDR1 SGHVS and CDR2 FQNEAQ.

The chain carries TRBV19 and TRBJ2-3, with TRBD2 identical over 9 bases. The germline V gene encodes CDR1 LNHDA and CDR2 SQIVND (reference sequence). V gave up 4 bases and J gave up 1 base; unmatched junction bases: 3. The CDR3 consists of 15 residues. CDR3 sequence (DNA): TGTGCCAGTAGTACTCGACTAGCGGGCACAGATACGCAGTATTTT. Translation gives CASSTRLAGTDTQYF. Full variable domain (missing parts from reference TRBV19 and TRBJ2-3): DGGITQSPKYLFRKEGQNVTLSCEQNLNHDAMYWYRQDPGQGLRLIYYSQIVNDFQKGDIAEGYSVSREKKESFPLTVTSAQKNPTAFYLCASSTRLAGTDTQYFGPGTRLTVL.

The rearrangement joins TRBV7-6 to TRBJ2-7, with TRBD2 identical over 7 bases. The trim removed 1 base at V and 0 bases at J, leaving 6 bases unmatched. CDR1 and CDR2 from the germline V gene are SGHVS and FNYEAQ. The CDR3 covers 16 residues. The CDR3 nucleotides read TGTGCCAGCAGCTTAGGCCTAGCGGCGAGCTCCTACGAGCAGTACTTC. The encoded protein is CASSLGLAASSYEQYF.

The V and J genes are TRBV25-1 and TRBJ2-1; D gene ambiguous. Germline CDR1 MGHDK, CDR2 SYGVNS. Trimming took off 0 bases at V and 0 bases at J, with 6 bases between the two ends. The CDR3 extends over 15 amino acids. The CDR3 reads CASSEYGNSYNEQFF. CDR3 DNA: TGTGCCAGCAGTGAATACGGTAACTCCTACAATGAGCAGTTCTTC.

In nucleotides, the CDR3 is TGCGCCAGCAGCTTGGGGCGGTACACCGGGGAGCTGTTTTTT. Translated, it gives CASSLGRYTGELFF. This rearrangement joins TRBV5-1 to TRBJ2-2; D remains ambiguous. Per germline, CDR1 SGHRS and CDR2 YFSETQ. V lost 0 bases, J lost 3 bases, and 6 bases lay in between. The CDR3 runs 14 residues. Looking up the rest from reference TRBV5-1 and TRBJ2-2 gives the full variable domain: KAGVTQTPRYLIKTRGQQVTLSCSPISGHRSVSWYQQTPGQGLQFLFEYFSETQRNKGNFPGRFSGRQFSNSRSEMNVSTLELGDSALYLCASSLGRYTGELFFGEGSRLTVL.

J is TRBJ1-2 and V is TRBV6-5; no reliable D call. CDR3 size: 16 residues. V dropped 3 bases and J dropped 5 bases, with 19 bases sitting between them. Looked up from germline, CDR1 is MNHEY and CDR2 is SVGAGI. The CDR3 sequence is CASSYSPRARDYGYTF. The CDR3 coding sequence is TGTGCCAGCAGTTATTCCCCTCGCGCACGAGATTATGGCTACACCTTC.

The gene calls are TRBV5-7 and TRBJ2-3, with D perhaps TRBD1 (6 bases). TRBV5-7 is noted as an ORF with a role that remains uncertain. With 3 bases removed from V and 2 bases from J, the gap between germline ends came to 19 bases. The CDR3 runs to 17 residues. As DNA, the CDR3 is TGTGCCAGCAGCTCGGGTTGCGACAGGCAATCCACAGATACGCAGTATTTT. It codes for CASSSGCDRQSTDTQYF.

This clone was picked up a small number of times. This chain links TRBV9 with TRBJ1-2; TRBD1 aligns across 10 bases. V trimming: 3 bases; J trimming: 8 bases; junction bases outside the gene matches: 4. Germline lookup yields CDR1 SGDLS and CDR2 YYNGEE. CDR3 length: 13 residues. The CDR3 protein is CASSDGTGEGYTF. The CDR3 bases are TGTGCCAGCAGCGACGGGACAGGGGAAGGCTACACCTTC.

The chain recombines TRBV29-1 with TRBJ2-2, with 8 bases matching TRBD1. The CDR3 covers 13 residues. Germline CDR1 reads SQVTM; CDR2 reads ANQGSEA. V gave up 7 bases and J gave up 6 bases; unmatched junction bases: 7. The CDR3 protein is CSGLRGQAGELFF. The CDR3 coding sequence is TGCAGCGGACTCAGGGGGCAGGCCGGGGAGCTGTTTTTT.

The chain carries TRBV6-1 and TRBJ1-4; no firm D call. Germline V lookup: CDR1 MNHNS, CDR2 SASEGT. Deletions cut 2 bases from V and 0 bases from J, with 4 bases between. This CDR3 spans 14 amino acids. Here the CDR3 reads CASSERATNEKLFF. In DNA form, the CDR3 reads TGTGCCAGCAGTGAACGGGCAACTAATGAAAAACTGTTTTTT.

V and J are TRBV7-2 and TRBJ1-3; tentatively, D is TRBD1 (6 bases). The CDR3 length is 14 residues. Germline V gene lookup returns CDR1 SGHTA and CDR2 FQGNSA. The V end was cut by 8 bases, the J end by 3 bases, with 14 bases between. DNA for the CDR3: TGTGCCAGCGGGGGGGGGCCCCTTGGAAACACCATATATTTT. Translation gives CASGGGPLGNTIYF.

The V call is TRBV6-5, the J call TRBJ1-2; possible D gene TRBD1, 6 bases. Trimming left V 9 bases short and J 3 bases short, with 14 bases between. This CDR3 comprises 13 residues. Germline CDR1 is MNHEY and CDR2 is SVGAGI. The CDR3 coding sequence is TGTGCCAGTTGCCCAGGGGTAGACTATGGCTACACCTTC. This gives the protein CASCPGVDYGYTF.

The chain carries TRBV7-9 and TRBJ2-3, with TRBD2 matching over 9 bases. J lost 3 bases, V lost 2 bases, and 0 bases had no gene match. Germline CDR1 and CDR2: SEHNR and FQNEAQ (reference sequence). This CDR3 is 14 amino acids long. The CDR3, as DNA: TGTGCCAGCAGCTTAACTAGCGGGACAGATACGCAGTATTTT. Residues: CASSLTSGTDTQYF.

V gene TRBV5-1 combines with J gene TRBJ1-4; 7 nucleotides match TRBD1. Germline V gene data show CDR1 as SGHRS and CDR2 as YFSETQ. J lost 3 bases, V lost 4 bases, and 9 bases had no gene match. The CDR3 totals 16 residues. The CDR3 reads CASSLRTGRSNEKLFF. DNA of the CDR3: TGCGCCAGCAGCCTTCGGACAGGCCGCTCTAATGAAAAACTGTTTTTT. The variable domain in full, with the rest retrieved from reference TRBV5-1 and TRBJ1-4, is KAGVTQTPRYLIKTRGQQVTLSCSPISGHRSVSWYQQTPGQGLQFLFEYFSETQRNKGNFPGRFSGRQFSNSRSEMNVSTLELGDSALYLCASSLRTGRSNEKLFFGSGTQLSVL.

The chain has TRBV10-3 and TRBJ1-1, with TRBD1 matching 12 bases. With 5 bases clipped from V and 4 bases from J, the junction kept 2 bases outside the gene matches. This CDR3 has 14 amino acids. Per germline, CDR1 ENHRY and CDR2 SYGVKD. CDR3 DNA sequence: TGTGCCATCAGTTGGGACAGGGGGCCCACTGAAGCTTTCTTT. Amino acid sequence: CAISWDRGPTEAFF.

The V gene is TRBV5-6, the J gene TRBJ2-3; possible D gene TRBD2, 7 bases. V lost 4 bases and J lost 3, with 15 bases in between. CDR1 is SGHDT, CDR2 YYEEEE, per germline. The length of the CDR3 is 15 residues. This CDR3 is CASSTLGGATDTQYF. As DNA, the CDR3 is TGTGCCAGCAGCACACTGGGGGGGGCAACAGATACGCAGTATTTT.

The chain employs TRBV5-1 and TRBJ1-1; 9 bases line up with TRBD1. CDR1 SGHRS and CDR2 YFSETQ come from the germline V gene. The J segment lost 1 base and the V segment lost 2 bases, leaving 3 bases of the junction unmatched. The CDR3 is 15 residues long. This CDR3 is CASSLRQGGNTEAFF. The CDR3, as DNA: TGCGCCAGCAGCTTAAGACAGGGGGGGAACACTGAAGCTTTCTTT.

This clone was recorded once. This chain connects TRBV10-3 to TRBJ1-2; 8 positions agree with TRBD1. The ends lost 5 bases at V and 9 bases at J; junction bases unmatched: 11. The CDR3 runs 14 residues. The germline V gene encodes CDR1 ENHRY and CDR2 SYGVKD. The CDR3 DNA reads as TGTGCCATCAGTCAATCGTCCGGGACAGGAAGCTACACCTTC. It specifies CAISQSSGTGSYTF.

The chain is built from TRBV7-9 and TRBJ2-1, with 16 bases identical to TRBD2. The CDR3 totals 16 residues. J was trimmed by 7 bases and V by 5 bases; bases with no gene match: 5. The germline V gene has CDR1 SEHNR and CDR2 FQNEAQ (reference sequence). CDR3 residues: CASSQGTSGRVNEQFF. As DNA, the CDR3 is TGTGCCAGCAGCCAGGGGACTAGCGGGAGGGTAAATGAGCAGTTCTTC. Using reference TRBV7-9 and TRBJ2-1 for the parts outside the CDR3, the full variable domain is DTGVSQNPRHKITKRGQNVTFRCDPISEHNRLYWYRQTLGQGPEFLTYFQNEAQLEKSRLLSDRFSAERPKGSFSTLEIQRTEQGDSAMYLCASSQGTSGRVNEQFFGPGTRLTVL.